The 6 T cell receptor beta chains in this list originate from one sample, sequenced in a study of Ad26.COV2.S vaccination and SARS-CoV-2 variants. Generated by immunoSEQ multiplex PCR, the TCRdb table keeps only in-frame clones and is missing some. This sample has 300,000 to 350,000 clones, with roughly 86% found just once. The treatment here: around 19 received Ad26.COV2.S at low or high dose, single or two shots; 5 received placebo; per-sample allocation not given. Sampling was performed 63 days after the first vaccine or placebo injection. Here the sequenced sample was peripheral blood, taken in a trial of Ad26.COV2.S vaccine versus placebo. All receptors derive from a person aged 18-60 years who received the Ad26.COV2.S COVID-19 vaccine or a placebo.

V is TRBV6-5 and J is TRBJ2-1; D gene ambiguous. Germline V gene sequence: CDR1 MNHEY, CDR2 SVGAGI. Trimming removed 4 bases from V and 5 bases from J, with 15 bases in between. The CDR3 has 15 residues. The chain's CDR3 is CASSSVLRLDNEQFF. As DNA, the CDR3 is TGTGCCAGCAGTTCTGTCCTCCGATTAGACAATGAGCAGTTCTTC.

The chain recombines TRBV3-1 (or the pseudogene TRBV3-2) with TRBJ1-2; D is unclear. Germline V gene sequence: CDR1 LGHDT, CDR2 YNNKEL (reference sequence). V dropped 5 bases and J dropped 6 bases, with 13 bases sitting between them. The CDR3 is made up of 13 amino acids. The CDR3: CASSIAGYHGYTF. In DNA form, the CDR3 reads TGTGCCAGCAGCATCGCGGGGTACCATGGCTACACCTTC.

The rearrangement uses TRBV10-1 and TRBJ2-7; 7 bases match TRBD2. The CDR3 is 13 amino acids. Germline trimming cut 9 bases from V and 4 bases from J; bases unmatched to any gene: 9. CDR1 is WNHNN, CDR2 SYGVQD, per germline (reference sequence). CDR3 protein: CARTGGLLYEQYF. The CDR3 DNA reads TGCGCCAGGACGGGGGGACTGCTTTACGAGCAGTACTTC.

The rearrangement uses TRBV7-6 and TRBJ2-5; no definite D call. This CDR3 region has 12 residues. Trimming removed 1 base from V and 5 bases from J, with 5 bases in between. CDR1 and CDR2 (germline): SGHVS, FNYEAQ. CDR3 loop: CASSLVGETQYF. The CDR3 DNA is TGTGCCAGCAGCTTAGTTGGTGAGACCCAGTACTTC.

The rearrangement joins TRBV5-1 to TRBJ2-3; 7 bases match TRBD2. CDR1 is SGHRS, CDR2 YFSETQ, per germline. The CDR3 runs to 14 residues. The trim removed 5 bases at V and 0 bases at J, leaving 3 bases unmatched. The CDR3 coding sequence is TGCGCCAGCAGGGGGGGGATAAGCACAGATACGCAGTATTTT. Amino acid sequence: CASRGGISTDTQYF.

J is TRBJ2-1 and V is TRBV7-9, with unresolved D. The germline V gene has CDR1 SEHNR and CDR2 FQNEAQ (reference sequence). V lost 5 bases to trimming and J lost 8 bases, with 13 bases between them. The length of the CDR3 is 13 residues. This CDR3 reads CASSLWEGDEQFF. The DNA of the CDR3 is TGTGCCAGCAGCCTCTGGGAAGGCGATGAGCAGTTCTTC.